These 8 T cell receptor beta chains originate from one sample sequenced in a study of blood T cells in healthy people across ages. With a J-beta primer mix and a sample-barcoded 5' primer, a second PCR ran about 7 to 11 cycles. TCRdb analysed the 5' RACE reads with MiXCR anew, one entry per CDR3 protein. This table has 600,000 or so distinct CDR3 sequences, around 31% appearing once. Source material: blood. The receptors originated from an elderly woman in good health.

This chain's CDR3 is CATSREARGLDEQYF. The CDR3 nucleotides are TGTGCCACCAGCAGAGAAGCCAGGGGGCTGGACGAGCAGTACTTC. The chain joins TRBV15 to TRBJ2-7; 8 positions match TRBD1. The germline V gene has CDR1 LNHNV and CDR2 YYDKDF (reference sequence). J lost 5 bases, V lost 0 bases, and 6 bases had no gene match. The CDR3 runs to 15 residues.

The chain recombines TRBV20-1 with TRBJ2-4, with a tentative D call TRBD1 (5 bases). The J call may be faulty, since TRBJ2-7 better matches the DNA end. The length of the CDR3 is 13 residues. Germline loops: CDR1 DFQATT, CDR2 SNEGSKA (reference sequence). CDR3 sequence (DNA): TGCAGCCTACAGGAATACCACAACTACGAGCAGTACTTC. It specifies CSLQEYHNYEQYF.

The chain uses TRBV6-1 and TRBJ1-3; unclear D gene. Germline V gene lookup returns CDR1 MNHNS and CDR2 SASEGT. The CDR3 sequence is 16 residues long. Deletions cut 6 bases from V and 0 bases from J, with 15 bases between. This CDR3 is CASRREWGGSGNTIYF. In nucleotides, the CDR3 is TGTGCCAGCAGGAGAGAATGGGGTGGCTCTGGAAACACCATATATTTT.

V usage is TRBV19 and J usage is TRBJ2-5, with 8 positions matching TRBD2. CDR3 size: 13 residues. V shed 7 bases and J 4 bases; nucleotides not matched to a gene: 5. Looked up from germline, CDR1 is LNHDA and CDR2 is SQIVND (reference sequence). The DNA of the CDR3 is TGTGCCAGTAAGGACGGACTAGCAGAGACCCAGTACTTC. Translation gives CASKDGLAETQYF.

This clonotype was counted between two and nine times. This sequence joins TRBV12-3 or TRBV12-4 and TRBJ2-2; D is unresolved. Trimming took off 6 bases at V and 7 bases at J, with 12 bases between the two ends. The CDR3 totals 13 residues. The CDR3: CASSTQGNGELFF. The CDR3 DNA sequence: TGTGCCAGCAGCACCCAAGGGAACGGGGAGCTGTTTTTT.

The J gene is TRBJ1-1, the V gene TRBV5-1; TRBD1 might be the D (6 bases). Germline V gene sequence: CDR1 SGHRS, CDR2 YFSETQ. V was shortened by 4 bases and J by 4 bases, with 14 bases between the two germline ends. This CDR3 region has 14 residues. The CDR3 sequence is CASSQQGSSTEAFF. DNA for the CDR3: TGCGCCAGCAGCCAACAGGGTAGTAGCACTGAAGCTTTCTTT.

The CDR3 region has the DNA TGTGCCAGCGTCCCCCCTGAAGGCGTCTACAATGAGCAGTTCTTC. This gives the protein CASVPPEGVYNEQFF. This chain links TRBV7-9 with TRBJ2-1; D remains unclear. Per the germline V gene, CDR1 is SEHNR and CDR2 is FQNEAQ (reference sequence). The CDR3 is 15 residues long. The ends were cut back, 8 bases at V and 3 bases at J, with 17 bases in the middle.

The J gene is TRBJ2-7, the V gene TRBV7-9; no clear D gene. The V gene's germline CDR1 is SEHNR and CDR2 FQNEAQ (reference sequence). The CDR3 has 15 residues. V shed 2 bases and J shed 2 bases, with 13 bases lying between them. CDR3 DNA sequence: TGTGCCAGCAGCTTAACAGACGGTGCTCCCTACGAGCAGTACTTC. Its translation is CASSLTDGAPYEQYF.